Here is one T cell receptor beta chain with its context. What it binds is not known. The sample is drawn from a study of T cell responses to AZD1222 COVID-19 vaccine. Trimming stripped 3 bases from V and 1 base from J, with 4 bases between. Germline V gives CDR1 MDHEN, CDR2 SYDVKM. This CDR3 is built from 12 residues. The method was immunoSEQ multiplex PCR; TCRdb's version includes in-frame clones alone and lacks a portion of them. In the table there are 100,000 to 150,000 clones, just over 85% of which are singletons. General study findings and limits: With dominance at 160-218 and 743-854, vaccine-associated CD4 TCRs spanned spike.

This sequence joins TRBV28 and TRBJ2-7, with no clear D. Sample: peripheral blood, taken on day 0 of AZD1222 vaccination. This TCR derives from an adult in good health. This chain's CDR3 is CASSLVSYEQYF. The CDR3, as DNA: TGTGCCAGCAGTTTGGTGTCCTACGAGCAGTACTTC. Using reference TRBV28 and TRBJ2-7 for the parts outside the CDR3, the full variable domain is DVKVTQSSRYLVKRTGEKVFLECVQDMDHENMFWYRQDPGLGLRLIYFSYDVKMKEKGDIPEGYSVSREKKERFSLILESASTNQTSMYLCASSLVSYEQYFGPGTRLTVT.